This T cell receptor (beta chain) was retrieved from a study of OX40 agonist ivuxolimab in advanced cancers. Across the whole study: It was ivuxolimab, an agonistic anti-OX40 (CD134) antibody, that patients were treated with. Dose-escalation patients were diagnosed with hepatocellular carcinoma, melanoma, renal cell cancer or head and neck cancer.

TCRdb keeps only in-frame clones here, not all; method: immunoSEQ multiplex PCR. The data contain tens of thousands of clones, over 75% of them seen just once; the ten biggest clones take up about 5%. CDR3 size: 15 residues. Germline values: CDR1 SGHTA, CDR2 FQGNSA. V lost 5 bases to trimming and J lost 0 bases, with 12 bases between them. The source of this sequence is an adult with an advanced solid tumor such as melanoma, head and neck, liver or kidney cancer. V is TRBV7-2 and J is TRBJ2-3; TRBD2 might be the D (6 bases). The sample in question was CD4+ or CD8+ T cells sorted from blood, obtained in a trial of the OX40 agonist ivuxolimab. The CDR3, as DNA: TGTGCCAGCAGCCCGGGACTCTCGAGCACAGATACGCAGTATTTT. Translation: CASSPGLSSTDTQYF.